One and the same sample provided the 17 T cell receptor beta chains below, sequenced in a study of cytomegalovirus exposure and HLA in healthy donors. A multiplex PCR was run with 60 Vbeta primers and 13 Jbeta primers. Only in-frame clones appear in the TCRdb table, and some are missing; sequencing was by immunoSEQ multiplex PCR. The sample shows 110,000 to 150,000 clones, about four fifths of them seen only once. Sequenced: PBMCs. The source of these receptors is a man aged 25 to 40 in good health and CMV-seronegative.

The V gene is TRBV7-2, the J gene TRBJ2-1; possibly TRBD2 for D (6 bases). Trimming took off 5 bases at V and 6 bases at J, with 23 bases between the two ends. Germline-derived CDR1 and CDR2 are SGHTA and FQGNSA. The CDR3 covers 17 residues. The CDR3 DNA reads TGTGCCAGCAGCCCCGCGCCAGGGACTCTACGTGGCAATGAGCAGTTCTTC. Amino acid sequence: CASSPAPGTLRGNEQFF.

The rearrangement uses TRBV28 and TRBJ1-1, with 9 bases identical to TRBD1. This CDR3 has 10 residues. The ends lost 10 bases at V and 10 bases at J; junction bases unmatched: 4. Looked up from germline, CDR1 is MDHEN and CDR2 is SYDVKM. This CDR3 is CATLQGAAFF. The CDR3 coding sequence is TGTGCCACTTTACAGGGGGCAGCTTTCTTT.

The chain is built from TRBV6-1 and TRBJ1-1; TRBD1 aligns across 7 bases. The germline V gene has CDR1 MNHNS and CDR2 SASEGT. The CDR3 is made up of 13 amino acids. V shed 6 bases and J 9 bases; nucleotides not matched to a gene: 10. The CDR3: CASRRTGAYKAFF. CDR3 in DNA: TGTGCCAGCAGGAGAACAGGGGCATATAAAGCTTTCTTT.

The J gene is TRBJ1-1, the V gene TRBV6-1; 7 nucleotides align to TRBD1. CDR3 length: 14 amino acids. Germline V CDR1 and CDR2: MNHNS, SASEGT. Losses at the gene ends were 7 bases for V and 0 bases for J; bases not matched to a gene: 5. CDR3: CASTRGQMNTEAFF. The DNA of the CDR3 is TGTGCCAGCACCAGGGGACAGATGAACACTGAAGCTTTCTTT.

The J gene is TRBJ2-7, the V gene TRBV5-1; perhaps TRBD2 as D (5 bases). Germline V lookup: CDR1 SGHRS, CDR2 YFSETQ. V lost 2 bases and J 2 bases, leaving 8 bases between the germline ends. There are 13 residues in the CDR3. The CDR3 protein is CASSFPGTYEQYF. The DNA for the CDR3 is TGCGCCAGCAGCTTTCCGGGAACCTACGAGCAGTACTTC. The whole variable domain, remainder taken from reference TRBV5-1 and TRBJ2-7, is KAGVTQTPRYLIKTRGQQVTLSCSPISGHRSVSWYQQTPGQGLQFLFEYFSETQRNKGNFPGRFSGRQFSNSRSEMNVSTLELGDSALYLCASSFPGTYEQYFGPGTRLTVT.

This clone has only a few counts. The J gene is TRBJ1-5, the V gene TRBV6-6; maybe TRBD1 (5 bases). Germline V lookup: CDR1 MNHNY, CDR2 SVGAGI (reference sequence). The CDR3 spans 16 residues. Trimming stripped 1 base from V and 3 bases from J, with 13 bases between. The CDR3 DNA sequence: TGTGCCAGCAGTTACTTCGGGGGTCGGGACAATCAGCCCCAGCATTTT. It specifies CASSYFGGRDNQPQHF.

CDR3 sequence reads: CASSYSRTGGIYEQYF. CDR3 in DNA: TGTGCCAGCAGTTACTCTCGGACAGGGGGCATTTACGAGCAGTACTTC. The J gene is TRBJ2-7, the V gene TRBV6-5; the match to TRBD1 covers 11 bases. CDR3 length: 16 amino acids. CDR1 MNHEY and CDR2 SVGAGI come from the germline V gene. The V gene end was trimmed by 0 bases and the J gene end by 4 bases; junction bases not matched to a gene: 5.

CDR3: CATSRDPDRYEQYF. The CDR3 DNA sequence: TGTGCCACCAGCAGAGATCCCGACAGGTACGAGCAGTACTTC. V gene TRBV15 combines with J gene TRBJ2-7, with D possibly TRBD1 on 6 matching bases. The germline V and J ends were trimmed by 0 bases and 4 bases, with 10 bases remaining between them. The CDR3 spans 14 residues. Germline lookup yields CDR1 LNHNV and CDR2 YYDKDF (reference sequence). The full variable domain, with the rest looked up from reference TRBV15 and TRBJ2-7, is DAMVIQNPRYQVTQFGKPVTLSCSQTLNHNVMYWYQQKSSQAPKLLFHYYDKDFNNEADTPDNFQSRRPNTSFCFLDIRSPGLGDTAMYLCATSRDPDRYEQYFGPGTRLTVT.

V gene TRBV29-1 combines with J gene TRBJ2-5, with D perhaps TRBD1 (5 bases). Germline CDR1 and CDR2: SQVTM and ANQGSEA. The CDR3 is 11 amino acids. The germline V and J ends were trimmed by 5 bases and 6 bases, with 10 bases remaining between them. The CDR3 bases are TGCAGCGTTACCCAGGGCCAGACCCAGTACTTC. Protein product: CSVTQGQTQYF.

The V and J genes are TRBV5-1 and TRBJ2-5; 8 bases agree with TRBD2. Trimming cost V 5 bases and J 4 bases; bases outside gene matches: 4. The CDR3 has 13 amino acids. The germline gives CDR1 SGHRS, CDR2 YFSETQ. DNA for the CDR3: TGCGCCAGCAGGAAGCTAGCGGGAGAGACCCAGTACTTC. Amino acids: CASRKLAGETQYF.

The chain joins TRBV19 to TRBJ1-4; tentative D call: TRBD1 (6 bases). CDR3 length: 15 residues. Per the germline V gene, CDR1 is LNHDA and CDR2 is SQIVND (reference sequence). Trimming took 5 bases from V and 3 from J, leaving 13 bases between them. The CDR3 region is CASSEGQRPNEKLFF. In nucleotides, the CDR3 is TGTGCCAGTAGTGAAGGACAGCGACCTAATGAAAAACTGTTTTTT.

With respect to this clone: The sample carries other DNA sequences with the same CDR3. The chain employs TRBV5-1 and TRBJ2-1, with D possibly matching TRBD1 (6 bases). The germline V gene has CDR1 SGHRS and CDR2 YFSETQ. The CDR3 has 14 amino acids. V lost 4 bases and J lost 0, with 8 bases in between. The CDR3 DNA follows: TGCGCCAGCAGCCTAGGGGGCTCCTACAATGAGCAGTTCTTC. Protein product: CASSLGGSYNEQFF.

This chain connects TRBV15 to TRBJ1-1; D unclear. V lost 11 bases and J 3 bases, leaving 16 bases between the germline ends. Germline CDR1 reads LNHNV; CDR2 reads YYDKDF (reference sequence). The CDR3 has 13 amino acids. The CDR3 here is CAVADFFDTEAFF. The CDR3 nucleotides are TGTGCCGTGGCCGATTTTTTTGACACTGAAGCTTTCTTT.

This clone was seen just once. This rearrangement joins TRBV6-6 to TRBJ2-7; 9 nucleotides match TRBD1. The V gene end was trimmed by 5 bases and the J gene end by 2 bases; junction bases not matched to a gene: 7. The CDR3 covers 15 residues. CDR1 is MNHNY, CDR2 SVGAGI, per germline (reference sequence). The CDR3 reads CASSGLGQGPYEQYF. CDR3 DNA sequence: TGTGCCAGCAGTGGCCTCGGACAGGGGCCCTACGAGCAGTACTTC.

This clone was seen a handful of times. The rearrangement joins TRBV7-9 to TRBJ2-1; the match to TRBD1 covers 9 bases. This CDR3 contains 16 residues. Germline assignment: CDR1 SEHNR and CDR2 FQNEAQ (reference sequence). J lost 9 bases, V lost 2 bases, and 11 bases had no gene match. The CDR3, as DNA: TGTGCCAGCAGCTTAATTTCCGGGACAGGGAATAGTGAGCAGTTCTTC. This gives the protein CASSLISGTGNSEQFF.

This chain uses TRBV5-1 with TRBJ1-1; no definite D call. Germline CDR1 SGHRS, CDR2 YFSETQ. Trimming stripped 1 base from V and 1 base from J, with 8 bases between. The CDR3 spans 14 residues. CDR3 bases: TGCGCCAGCAGCTTGTTTTGGGCGAACACTGAAGCTTTCTTT. Encoded protein: CASSLFWANTEAFF.

This clone was observed a few times. CDR3: CSVVGQGEKLFF. The CDR3 nucleotides are TGCAGCGTTGTAGGGCAGGGAGAAAAACTGTTTTTT. The chain joins TRBV29-1 to TRBJ1-4; possibly TRBD1 for D (5 bases). The CDR3 covers 12 residues. In germline, CDR1 is SQVTM, CDR2 ANQGSEA. V gave up 4 bases and J gave up 8 bases, with 11 bases separating them.